A single sample is the source of the 23 T cell receptor beta chains below, sequenced in a study of cytomegalovirus exposure and HLA in healthy donors. PCR employed 60 Vbeta and 13 Jbeta primers. Repertoires were generated with immunoSEQ multiplex PCR, while TCRdb's copy carries only in-frame clones and drops some. The data contain 200,000 or so clones, over 70% of them singletons. Sequencing input: PBMCs. These receptor sequences come from a woman aged 18-30 years in good health and CMV-seropositive.

V gene TRBV7-9 combines with J gene TRBJ2-5; possibly TRBD2 for D (5 bases). V was shortened by 3 bases and J by 5 bases, with 10 bases between the two germline ends. The CDR3 covers 13 residues. Germline V gene sequence: CDR1 SEHNR, CDR2 FQNEAQ (reference sequence). CDR3 protein: CASSLEARETQYF. CDR3 in DNA: TGTGCCAGCAGCTTGGAGGCCCGGGAGACCCAGTACTTC.

This clone was detected a few times. This chain uses TRBV30 with TRBJ2-1; 7 bases fit TRBD2. The V gene end was trimmed by 2 bases and the J gene end by 4 bases; junction bases not matched to a gene: 5. This CDR3 comprises 14 residues. Germline values: CDR1 GTSNPN, CDR2 SVGIG (reference sequence). The chain's CDR3 is CAWSFASGYNEQFF. The CDR3, as DNA: TGTGCCTGGAGTTTCGCTAGCGGATACAATGAGCAGTTCTTC. Full variable domain (outside the CDR3, taken from reference TRBV30 and TRBJ2-1): SQTIHQWPATLVQPVGSPLSLECTVEGTSNPNLYWYRQAAGRGLQLLFYSVGIGQISSEVPQNLSASRPQDRQFILSSKKLLLSDSGFYLCAWSFASGYNEQFFGPGTRLTVL.

The rearrangement joins TRBV14 to TRBJ2-7; TRBD2 might be the D (6 bases). CDR1 SGHDN and CDR2 FVKESK come from the germline V gene. Trimming left V 0 bases short and J 2 bases short, with 11 bases between. The CDR3 totals 15 residues. The CDR3 sequence: CASSQEGGAPYEQYF. The CDR3 DNA follows: TGTGCCAGCAGCCAAGAAGGAGGGGCCCCCTACGAGCAGTACTTC. Together with reference TRBV14 and TRBJ2-7, the CDR3 gives the full variable domain: EAGVTQFPSHSVIEKGQTVTLRCDPISGHDNLYWYRRVMGKEIKFLLHFVKESKQDESGMPNNRFLAERTGGTYSTLKVQPAELEDSGVYFCASSQEGGAPYEQYFGPGTRLTVT.

This chain links TRBV6-5 with TRBJ1-3; 8 bases align to TRBD1. The V gene end was trimmed by 4 bases and the J gene end by 2 bases; junction bases not matched to a gene: 4. Per germline, CDR1 MNHEY and CDR2 SVGAGI. This CDR3 is built from 15 residues. In DNA form, the CDR3 reads TGTGCCAGCAGTTCCCACAGGGGGACTGGAAACACCATATATTTT. Translation gives CASSSHRGTGNTIYF.

This clone showed up just a few times. The chain employs TRBV6-5 and TRBJ1-5; TRBD1 aligns across 7 bases. The germline V gene encodes CDR1 MNHEY and CDR2 SVGAGI. This CDR3 region has 15 residues. V gave up 6 bases and J gave up 10 bases; unmatched junction bases: 15. CDR3 loop: CASSPVSGGHIPQHF. CDR3 nucleotides: TGTGCCAGCAGCCCTGTCTCAGGGGGACATATACCCCAGCATTTT.

The V gene is TRBV9, the J gene TRBJ2-3; 12 bases line up with TRBD2. With 3 bases clipped from V and 5 bases from J, the junction kept 7 bases outside the gene matches. Looked up from germline, CDR1 is SGDLS and CDR2 is YYNGEE. This CDR3 is 16 amino acids long. The CDR3 spells CASSAASGGARDTQYF. CDR3 DNA sequence: TGTGCCAGCAGCGCCGCTAGCGGGGGGGCCAGAGATACGCAGTATTTT.

This clone has only one observation. This rearrangement joins TRBV9 to TRBJ2-7; 12 bases are a match to TRBD2. The assigned J gene may be wrong: the sequence end matches TRBJ2-1 better. Germline CDR1 is SGDLS and CDR2 is YYNGEE. CDR3 length: 15 residues. CDR3 sequence: CASSASGGALNEQFF. CDR3 coding DNA: TGTGCCAGCAGCGCTAGCGGGGGGGCCCTAAATGAGCAGTTCTTC.

V gene TRBV6-1 combines with J gene TRBJ1-2; 7 bases agree with TRBD1. J gave up 7 bases and V 6 bases, and 8 bases lay outside the gene matches. CDR3 size: 13 residues. Germline CDR1 reads MNHNS; CDR2 reads SASEGT. CDR3 amino acids: CASRGTGVPGYTF. The CDR3 coding sequence is TGTGCCAGCAGGGGCACAGGGGTACCTGGCTACACCTTC.

Concerning this clone itself: Mismatch with germline at one junction end may stem from a read error. The chain has TRBV4-2 and TRBJ2-4, with TRBD1 as a possible D gene (7 bases). In germline, CDR1 is LGHNA, CDR2 YNFKEQ. The CDR3 length is 19 residues. CDR3 loop: CASSQDPLQGRRAKNSQYF. CDR3 in DNA: TGTGCCAGCAGCCAAGACCCCCTACAGGGGAGGAGGGCCAAAAACAGTCAGTACTTC.

This clone was detected only once. The V gene is TRBV19, the J gene TRBJ1-2; D is ambiguous. The germline V and J ends were trimmed by 3 bases and 4 bases, with 9 bases remaining between them. Per the germline V gene, CDR1 is LNHDA and CDR2 is SQIVND (reference sequence). This CDR3 contains 13 residues. The CDR3 is CASSIWAGYGYTF. The CDR3 DNA is TGTGCCAGTAGTATTTGGGCGGGCTATGGCTACACCTTC.

This clone turned up a few times. The CDR3 nucleotides are TGTGCCAGCAGCGCTTTTGCGGGTGTTAGTCAGCCCCAGCATTTT. It translates to CASSAFAGVSQPQHF. This chain connects TRBV9 to TRBJ1-5; D gene ambiguous. This CDR3 has 15 residues. V was clipped by 3 bases and J by 6 bases, with 16 bases between them. Germline CDR1 and CDR2: SGDLS and YYNGEE.

This chain links TRBV7-3 with TRBJ2-5; TRBD2 matches at 13 bases. This CDR3 has 15 residues. V lost 4 bases and J lost 7; bases outside the gene matches: 6. Germline V lookup: CDR1 SGHTA, CDR2 FQGTGA. This chain's CDR3 is CASSSGTSGIRTQYF. CDR3 DNA: TGTGCCAGCAGCTCCGGGACTAGCGGGATAAGGACCCAGTACTTC.

This chain links TRBV4-2 with TRBJ2-7, with D possibly being TRBD1 (6 bases). The V and J ends lost 3 bases and 3 bases respectively, with 15 bases between them. This CDR3 is 15 amino acids long. Germline CDR1 and CDR2: LGHNA and YNFKEQ. CDR3 in amino acids: CASSQGYRESYEQYF. For the CDR3, the DNA is TGTGCCAGCAGCCAGGGGTACAGGGAAAGCTACGAGCAGTACTTC.

The chain combines TRBV7-3 with TRBJ2-3; 9 bases match TRBD2. V trimming: 5 bases; J trimming: 6 bases; junction bases outside the gene matches: 9. Germline-derived CDR1 and CDR2 are SGHTA and FQGTGA. The CDR3 runs to 15 residues. CDR3 region: CASSVKSGGHDTQYF. In DNA form, the CDR3 reads TGTGCCAGCAGCGTTAAGAGCGGGGGGCACGATACGCAGTATTTT.

In its sample, this clone was seen many times. V is TRBV6-5 and J is TRBJ2-7; 7 bases fit TRBD1. V shed 0 bases, J shed 4 bases, and the junction held 6 bases outside the gene matches. There are 15 residues in the CDR3. Germline CDR1 reads MNHEY; CDR2 reads SVGAGI. In DNA, the CDR3 is TGTGCCAGCAGTTACTCTGCAGGGGGTGGGTACGAGCAGTACGTC. The encoded protein is CASSYSAGGGYEQYV.

V is TRBV6-6 and J is TRBJ2-1; perhaps TRBD2 as D (6 bases). The length of the CDR3 is 12 residues. V shed 10 bases and J shed 6 bases, with 13 bases lying between them. Germline CDR1 MNHNY, CDR2 SVGAGI (reference sequence). The CDR3 bases are TGTGCCATCGGCGGGGACTCCAATGAGCAGTTCTTC. This sequence encodes CAIGGDSNEQFF.

This chain uses TRBV6-1 with TRBJ1-6, with unresolved D. CDR1 MNHNS and CDR2 SASEGT come from the germline V gene. Trimming shortened V by 3 bases and J by 1 base, and 10 bases separated the two germline ends. The CDR3 has 16 residues. DNA of the CDR3: TGTGCCAGCAGTGAGCTTGGACTGTCCTATAATTCACCCCTCCACTTT. It is translated as CASSELGLSYNSPLHF.

The genes are TRBV6-4 and TRBJ1-5, with D possibly matching TRBD1 (6 bases). CDR3 length: 16 amino acids. Trimming took 0 bases from V and 0 from J, leaving 9 bases between them. The germline gives CDR1 MRHNA, CDR2 SNTAGT. CDR3 residues: CASSDSRGYSNQPQHF. CDR3 DNA sequence: TGTGCCAGCAGTGACTCAAGGGGGTATAGCAATCAGCCCCAGCATTTT.

The chain couples TRBV11-2 to TRBJ1-5; D is unresolved. The CDR3 has 12 residues. The V end lost 3 bases, the J end lost 6 bases, and 6 bases lay between the germline ends. The V gene's germline CDR1 is SGHAT and CDR2 FQNNGV. The CDR3 loop reads CASSFPGQPQHF. CDR3 DNA: TGTGCCAGCAGCTTCCCAGGTCAGCCCCAGCATTTT. Full variable domain (rest looked up from reference TRBV11-2 and TRBJ1-5): EAGVAQSPRYKIIEKRQSVAFWCNPISGHATLYWYQQILGQGPKLLIQFQNNGVVDDSQLPKDRFSAERLKGVDSTLKIQPAKLEDSAVYLCASSFPGQPQHFGDGTRLSIL.

This sequence joins TRBV7-8 and TRBJ2-2; a possible D gene is TRBD2 (5 bases). The CDR3 extends over 15 amino acids. Germline V gives CDR1 SGHVS, CDR2 FQNEAQ. V lost 8 bases to trimming and J lost 1 base, with 14 bases between them. In DNA form, the CDR3 reads TGTGCCAGCCCGACCGAGGGCCTGAACACCGGGGAGCTGTTTTTT. Residues: CASPTEGLNTGELFF.

Comments on this clone: An end of the junction differs from the germline gene, which may be a read error. The rearrangement joins TRBV25-1 to TRBJ2-4; 12 nucleotides line up with TRBD1. In germline, CDR1 is MGHDK, CDR2 SYGVNS. The CDR3 contains 18 residues. CDR3 in DNA: TGTGCCAGCAGCCGGACAGGAAGGGGACAGGGGGCCAAAAACAGTCAGTACTTC. Its protein product is CASSRTGRGQGAKNSQYF.

Only a few counts were recorded for this clone. The CDR3: CASSRTGELFF. In DNA, the CDR3 is TGTGCCAGCAGCCGGACCGGGGAGCTGTTTTTT. The V call is TRBV6-1, the J call TRBJ2-2; D unclear. Germline assignment: CDR1 MNHNS and CDR2 SASEGT. The CDR3 loop spans 11 amino acids. The V end was cut by 6 bases, the J end by 5 bases, with 4 bases between.

This clone was counted between two and nine times. The chain carries TRBV7-9 and TRBJ2-1, with 8 bases that match TRBD1. CDR1 is SEHNR, CDR2 FQNEAQ, per germline (reference sequence). The CDR3 runs 15 residues. V lost 4 bases and J lost 7; bases outside the gene matches: 9. This CDR3 is CASSSGTGEVNEQFF. The CDR3 DNA is TGTGCCAGCAGCTCCGGGACAGGAGAGGTGAATGAGCAGTTCTTC.